This T cell receptor beta chain was captured by sequencing in a study of beta chain features in type 1 diabetes. For the study at large: Cell yields, gender and age were comparable in patients and healthy donors. Sorted cells numbering 95 million to 110 million were examined across all samples. Study-wide findings and caveats: It was possible that PCR favored shorter templates, equally so in patients and controls. Shortening that was moderate but significant affected the TCRB CDR3s of Type 1 diabetes patients in all four CD4+ subsets.

The study reverse transcribed the entire isolated RNA, so it sequenced expressed TCRB transcripts. Clones were read by immunoSEQ multiplex PCR, and TCRdb kept only the in-frame ones, dropping some. Of around 690,000 clones in the sample, over 10% were seen once. A sort by CD45RO/CCR7/CD25/CD127/CD95/CD27 yielded CD4+ naive, central memory, regulatory and stem cell-like memory cells. A word on this clone: Its antigen is as yet unknown.

The source of this sequence is a man aged 25-45 years with type 1 diabetes. Sample: naive CD4+ T cells from blood.

The CDR3 here is CASSAGTASYEQYF. Here the CDR3 DNA reads TGTGCCAGCAGTGCCGGGACAGCTTCCTACGAGCAGTACTTC. V is TRBV2 and J is TRBJ2-7; 7 nucleotides line up with TRBD1. CDR1 is SNHLY and CDR2 is FYNNEI in the germline V gene. The CDR3 covers 14 residues. J was trimmed by 1 base and V by 4 bases; bases with no gene match: 4. Complete variable domain (other parts from reference TRBV2 and TRBJ2-7): EPEVTQTPSHQVTQMGQEVILRCVPISNHLYFYWYRQILGQKVEFLVSFYNNEISEKSEIFDDQFSVERPDGSNFTLKIRSTKLEDSAMYFCASSAGTASYEQYFGPGTRLTVT.